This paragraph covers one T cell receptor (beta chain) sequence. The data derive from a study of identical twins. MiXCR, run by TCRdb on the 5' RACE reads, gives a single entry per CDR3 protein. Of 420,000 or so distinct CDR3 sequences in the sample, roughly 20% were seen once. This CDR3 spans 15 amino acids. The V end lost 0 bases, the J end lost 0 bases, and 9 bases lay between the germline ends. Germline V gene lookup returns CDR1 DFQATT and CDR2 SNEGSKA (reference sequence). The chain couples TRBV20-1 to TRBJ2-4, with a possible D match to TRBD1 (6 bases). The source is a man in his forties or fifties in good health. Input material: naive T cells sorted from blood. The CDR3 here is CSARDPGEAKNIQYF. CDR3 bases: TGCAGTGCTAGAGATCCAGGGGAAGCCAAAAACATTCAGTACTTC.